This TCR beta chain was identified during a study of blood T cell repertoires in COVID-19. About the study: Acute and convalescent COVID-19 specimens originated in the United States, Italy and Spain. PBMCs, B-cell-depleted T cells, or T cells provided the cDNA or gDNA that made up the material.

Original processing notes: Estimates of nucleated cell counts were drawn from the amplification of reference gene primers. The repertoire was sequenced with immunoSEQ multiplex PCR; TCRdb's copy has only in-frame clones and lacks some. The DNA was the basis for D and trimming; V, J and clone size are from that table. The table has approximately 84,000 clones, about 80% seen once. The CDR3 runs to 13 residues. Germline V gene lookup returns CDR1 SGHNT and CDR2 YENEEA. This clone was recorded only once. One end of the junction fails to match germline, which may point to a read error. The TCR was taken from a man aged 50 or older with active or convalescent COVID-19. The chain uses TRBV11-3 and TRBJ2-2; D is ambiguous. Sequenced: peripheral blood. CDR3 sequence reads: CASRRANAGELFF. CDR3 DNA sequence: TGTGCCAGCAGACGTGCGAACGCCGGGGAGCTGTTTTTT.